The 27 T cell receptor beta chains presented below share a single source sample, sequenced in a study of T cells in Graves' hyperthyroidism and ophthalmopathy. TCR beta CDR3 regions were amplified from RNA. Initially, a first-round RT-PCR of the TCR CDR3 employed the HTBI primer set. In TCRdb, the multiplex PCR reads were re-called with MiXCR into one record per CDR3 protein. The profile shows 350,000 or so distinct CDR3 sequences, roughly 21% of them singletons. Sequenced: blood. These receptors were taken from a woman aged 50 to 60 with Graves' hyperthyroidism.

V and J are TRBV5-6 and TRBJ1-5; the match to TRBD1 covers 8 bases. The J segment lost 3 bases and the V segment lost 4 bases, leaving 6 bases of the junction unmatched. There are 15 residues in the CDR3. CDR1 SGHDT and CDR2 YYEEEE come from the germline V gene. In nucleotides, the CDR3 is TGTGCCAGCAGCGCCAGGACAGGGAACAATCAGCCCCAGCATTTT. As protein: CASSARTGNNQPQHF.

This clonotype was picked up many times. The chain is built from TRBV11-2 and TRBJ2-7; TRBD2 matches at 11 bases. Germline assignment: CDR1 SGHAT and CDR2 FQNNGV. Trimming took 5 bases from V and 7 from J; bases not matched to a gene: 4. The CDR3 extends over 13 amino acids. CDR3 DNA sequence: TGTGCCAGCAGCATCGGGACTAGCGGAGAGCAGTACTTC. Translated: CASSIGTSGEQYF.

This clonotype was counted many times. This chain uses TRBV12-3 or TRBV12-4 with TRBJ2-3; D unclear. The V end was cut by 3 bases, the J end by 11 bases, with 15 bases between. There are 13 residues in the CDR3. The CDR3 DNA sequence: TGTGCCAGCAGTTTCCAACCACAGTCCCTGCAGTATTTT. Residues: CASSFQPQSLQYF.

V is TRBV13 and J is TRBJ1-1; D remains ambiguous. The CDR3 has 12 amino acids. CDR1 PRHDT and CDR2 FYEKMQ come from the germline V gene (reference sequence). V was cut by 0 bases and J by 8 bases, with 7 bases left in between. The CDR3, as DNA: TGTGCCAGCAGCTTAGGGTCTCTGGAAGCTTTCTTT. It codes for CASSLGSLEAFF.

CDR3 residues: CASSPLRDDGYTF. Here the CDR3 DNA reads TGTGCCAGCTCACCATTACGGGATGATGGCTACACCTTC. The chain links TRBV18 to TRBJ1-2; D unclear. The CDR3 has 13 residues. The V end was cut by 2 bases, the J end by 6 bases, with 10 bases between. The V gene's germline CDR1 is KGHSH and CDR2 LQKENI. Filled out from reference TRBV18 and TRBJ1-2, the complete variable domain reads NAGVMQNPRHLVRRRGQEARLRCSPMKGHSHVYWYRQLPEEGLKFMVYLQKENIIDESGMPKERFSAEFPKEGPSILRIQQVVRGDSAAYFCASSPLRDDGYTFGSGTRLTVV.

The chain couples TRBV20-1 to TRBJ2-7; TRBD2 agrees at 9 bases. The ends lost 8 bases at V and 7 bases at J; junction bases unmatched: 9. Germline loops: CDR1 DFQATT, CDR2 SNEGSKA (reference sequence). The CDR3 is 12 amino acids. CDR3 in DNA: TGCAGTACGCGGGAGGGGATGGAGGAGCAGTACTTC. It encodes CSTREGMEEQYF.

The chain employs TRBV20-1 and TRBJ2-3; the match to TRBD1 covers 10 bases. Trimming took 3 bases from V and 3 from J; bases not matched to a gene: 6. The CDR3 runs to 15 residues. Germline values: CDR1 DFQATT, CDR2 SNEGSKA (reference sequence). CDR3 sequence reads: CSASSLGQGTDTQYF. The CDR3, as DNA: TGCAGTGCTAGTTCCTTGGGACAGGGGACAGATACGCAGTATTTT.

This clonotype was counted ten times or more. The genes are TRBV10-2 and TRBJ2-3; D unresolved. This CDR3 spans 11 amino acids. Trimming took off 7 bases at V and 9 bases at J, with 11 bases between the two ends. Germline V gene lookup returns CDR1 WSHSY and CDR2 SAAADI. CDR3 loop: CASTDELTQYF. As DNA, the CDR3 is TGCGCCAGCACTGACGAGCTAACGCAGTATTTT.

This clonotype came up many times. This chain uses TRBV27 with TRBJ2-7; a possible D gene is TRBD2 (6 bases). V lost 3 bases and J lost 7, with 10 bases in between. This CDR3 region has 12 residues. Germline CDR1 and CDR2: MNHEY and SMNVEV (reference sequence). The CDR3 region is CASSFGAGEQYF. Here the CDR3 DNA reads TGTGCCAGCAGTTTCGGGGCGGGGGAGCAGTACTTC.

This clonotype was recorded many times. The chain recombines TRBV27 with TRBJ1-6; D gene ambiguous. The V end lost 1 base, the J end lost 8 bases, and 12 bases lay between the germline ends. Germline V gene sequence: CDR1 MNHEY, CDR2 SMNVEV (reference sequence). The CDR3 runs 15 residues. The DNA of the CDR3 is TGTGCCAGCAGTTTATTTCCCAGTTTCGATTCACCCCTCCACTTT. It codes for CASSLFPSFDSPLHF.

This clonotype occurred many times. The V gene is TRBV5-6, the J gene TRBJ1-2; the D is unclear. Germline CDR1 is SGHDT and CDR2 is YYEEEE. Trimming stripped 0 bases from V and 8 bases from J, with 17 bases between. The CDR3 is made up of 15 amino acids. The CDR3 sequence: CASSLAAADISGYTF. DNA for the CDR3: TGTGCCAGCAGCTTGGCTGCAGCCGACATAAGCGGCTACACCTTC.

V usage is TRBV2 and J usage is TRBJ2-7; 7 nucleotides align to TRBD2. CDR3 size: 15 residues. Germline assignment: CDR1 SNHLY and CDR2 FYNNEI. J gave up 5 bases and V 5 bases, and 12 bases lay outside the gene matches. The CDR3 DNA is TGTGCCAGCAGTTTTCGGATTAGCGGGCAGGACGAGCAGTACTTC. The encoded protein is CASSFRISGQDEQYF.

The sample holds many counts of this clonotype. The chain uses TRBV15 and TRBJ2-2, with D perhaps matching TRBD1 (5 bases). Per the germline V gene, CDR1 is LNHNV and CDR2 is YYDKDF (reference sequence). V was trimmed by 4 bases and J by 0 bases, leaving 9 bases between them. This CDR3 has 15 amino acids. Here the CDR3 reads CATSKGQANTGELFF. The DNA of the CDR3 is TGTGCCACCAGCAAAGGACAAGCGAACACCGGGGAGCTGTTTTTT.

This clonotype was detected many times. The chain couples TRBV5-6 to TRBJ2-7; 8 positions agree with TRBD1. V trimming: 0 bases; J trimming: 5 bases; junction bases outside the gene matches: 7. The germline V gene encodes CDR1 SGHDT and CDR2 YYEEEE. This CDR3 is built from 15 residues. The CDR3 nucleotides read TGTGCCAGCAGCTTGGCCGGGCCAGGGGGCGACGAGCAGTACTTC. Amino acids: CASSLAGPGGDEQYF.

This clonotype has ten or more counts. This chain links TRBV5-1 with TRBJ2-7; possibly TRBD2 for D (6 bases). The V end lost 3 bases, the J end lost 1 base, and 11 bases lay between the germline ends. CDR1 and CDR2 from the germline V gene are SGHRS and YFSETQ. CDR3 length: 14 amino acids. This CDR3 is CASSSGGSSYEQYF. Here the CDR3 DNA reads TGCGCCAGCAGCTCAGGAGGGTCTTCCTACGAGCAGTACTTC.

This clonotype has a count of ten or more. The chain links TRBV28 to TRBJ2-3; D remains ambiguous. Trimming shortened V by 3 bases and J by 6 bases, and 7 bases separated the two germline ends. This CDR3 has 12 residues. CDR1 MDHEN and CDR2 SYDVKM come from the germline V gene. CDR3 sequence (DNA): TGTGCCAGCAGTTTTTTTACGGATACGCAGTATTTT. This translates into CASSFFTDTQYF.

The sample holds many counts of this clonotype. The J gene is TRBJ1-2, the V gene TRBV5-5; perhaps TRBD1 as D (6 bases). Germline loops: CDR1 SGHKS, CDR2 YYEKEE (reference sequence). The V gene lost 2 bases and the J gene lost 4 bases, with 12 bases spanning the gap. The CDR3 has 14 residues. As DNA, the CDR3 is TGTGCCAGCAGCTTCCAAGGGGGTGGCTATGGCTACACCTTC. Protein: CASSFQGGGYGYTF.

This clonotype was recorded many times. The chain combines TRBV20-1 with TRBJ2-1; 7 bases are a match to TRBD2. From germline, CDR1 is DFQATT and CDR2 SNEGSKA (reference sequence). V lost 1 base to trimming and J lost 0 bases; unmatched junction nucleotides: 3. The CDR3 spans 15 residues. The CDR3 reads CSARGRGGSYNEQFF. The CDR3 DNA reads TGCAGTGCTAGAGGGCGCGGGGGCTCCTACAATGAGCAGTTCTTC.

The rearrangement joins TRBV28 to TRBJ1-2; no clear D. This CDR3 is built from 11 residues. The germline V gene has CDR1 MDHEN and CDR2 SYDVKM. CDR3 coding DNA: TGTGTCACCCTCGGATTAGGTGGCTACACCTTC. Residues: CVTLGLGGYTF.

This clonotype was seen at least ten times. J is TRBJ2-7 and V is TRBV3-1; 7 positions match TRBD1. The germline CDR1 and CDR2 sequences are LGHDT and YNNKEL (reference sequence). V was pared by 5 bases and J by 1 base, with 11 bases of the junction left unmatched. This CDR3 has 16 amino acids. CDR3 nucleotides: TGTGCCAGCAGCGATACAGGGGTCGGTAGGTCCTACGAGCAGTACTTC. It codes for CASSDTGVGRSYEQYF.

This clonotype was counted many times. The chain couples TRBV30 to TRBJ2-3, with D tentatively TRBD1 (5 bases). Looked up from germline, CDR1 is GTSNPN and CDR2 is SVGIG (reference sequence). This CDR3 contains 12 residues. Trimming removed 0 bases from V and 10 bases from J, with 11 bases in between. CDR3 DNA sequence: TGTGCCTGGAGTGTACAGTGGGGCGCGCAGTATTTT. Translated: CAWSVQWGAQYF.

This clonotype was found many times. This chain connects TRBV28 to TRBJ1-5; 9 positions agree with TRBD1. This CDR3 spans 16 amino acids. The V segment lost 6 bases and the J segment 3 bases; nucleotides outside the gene matches: 9. Germline lookup yields CDR1 MDHEN and CDR2 SYDVKM. Written as DNA, the CDR3 is TGTGCCAGCAGCCGGGGACAGGGTAAACACAATCAGCCCCAGCATTTT. As protein: CASSRGQGKHNQPQHF. The whole variable domain, remainder taken from reference TRBV28 and TRBJ1-5, is DVKVTQSSRYLVKRTGEKVFLECVQDMDHENMFWYRQDPGLGLRLIYFSYDVKMKEKGDIPEGYSVSREKKERFSLILESASTNQTSMYLCASSRGQGKHNQPQHFGDGTRLSIL.

J is TRBJ2-5 and V is TRBV19, with 11 bases identical to TRBD2. The V gene end was trimmed by 3 bases and the J gene end by 1 base; junction bases not matched to a gene: 4. The CDR3 is 16 residues long. Germline V gene sequence: CDR1 LNHDA, CDR2 SQIVND (reference sequence). The CDR3 DNA reads TGTGCCAGTAGTATGGGGCTAGCGGGGGGCCAAGAGACCCAGTACTTC. Protein sequence: CASSMGLAGGQETQYF.

V is TRBV10-3 and J is TRBJ1-1, with 9 bases matching TRBD1. The CDR3 length is 15 residues. CDR1 ENHRY and CDR2 SYGVKD come from the germline V gene. Unmatched junction bases numbered 9, after V lost 8 bases and J lost 2 bases. CDR3 nucleotides: TGTGCCATCTCACCGGGACAGGGAGATAACACTGAAGCTTTCTTT. This gives the protein CAISPGQGDNTEAFF.

This clonotype showed up many times. This chain joins TRBV19 and TRBJ1-2; 9 positions match TRBD1. After removal of 6 bases from V and 4 bases from J, the junction contained 6 bases not matched to a gene. From germline, CDR1 is LNHDA and CDR2 SQIVND (reference sequence). The CDR3 contains 14 residues. The DNA for the CDR3 is TGTGCCAGTAGCGAAACAGGGGGCGGCTATGGCTACACCTTC. Amino acids: CASSETGGGYGYTF.

V gene TRBV18 combines with J gene TRBJ2-3; 9 bases fit TRBD2. Per germline, CDR1 KGHSH and CDR2 LQKENI. The CDR3 consists of 16 residues. V lost 8 bases and J lost 2; bases outside the gene matches: 11. The CDR3 region is CASSQLAGAPTDTQYF. DNA for the CDR3: TGTGCCAGCAGCCAATTAGCGGGGGCACCCACAGATACGCAGTATTTT.

This clonotype has more than one count but fewer than ten. The V and J genes are TRBV30 and TRBJ2-1; 9 bases match TRBD1. Germline CDR1 is GTSNPN and CDR2 is SVGIG (reference sequence). The V segment lost 8 bases and the J segment 2 bases; nucleotides outside the gene matches: 7. The CDR3 extends over 14 amino acids. In nucleotides, the CDR3 is TGTGCCGGCAAGGGACAGGGCCCCTACAATGAGCAGTTCTTC. Amino acid sequence: CAGKGQGPYNEQFF.